One sample yielded the 7 T cell receptor beta chains listed below, sequenced in a study of blood T cells in healthy people across ages. A second PCR of about 7 to 12 cycles used a sample-barcoded 5' primer and a J-beta primer mix. A single record per CDR3 protein comes from TCRdb applying MiXCR to the 5' RACE reads. Here the sample spans hundreds of thousands of distinct CDR3 sequences, 62% being singletons. The sequenced sample consisted of blood. The receptors originated from a man aged 25-45 years in good health.

The chain is built from TRBV7-6 and TRBJ2-1, with 8 positions matching TRBD2. Germline values: CDR1 SGHVS, CDR2 FNYEAQ. V was clipped by 3 bases and J by 7 bases; unmatched bases: 14. The CDR3 loop spans 17 amino acids. The DNA of the CDR3 is TGTGCCAGCAGCTTTGGGACCCCGGGACTAGTCCTTAATGAGCAGTTCTTC. Protein sequence: CASSFGTPGLVLNEQFF.

The chain uses TRBV20-1 and TRBJ1-1; 8 nucleotides match TRBD1. Germline loops: CDR1 DFQATT, CDR2 SNEGSKA (reference sequence). With V trimmed by 1 base and J by 8 bases, 12 bases remained unmatched. The CDR3 totals 15 residues. In DNA, the CDR3 is TGCAGTGCTAGAGCCCTTCTCGGACAGGGCGGGGAAGCTTTCTTT. Translated: CSARALLGQGGEAFF.

V and J are TRBV18 and TRBJ2-7; D may be TRBD1 (5 bases). From germline, CDR1 is KGHSH and CDR2 LQKENI. The V end was cut by 0 bases, the J end by 4 bases, with 10 bases between. CDR3 length: 14 residues. The CDR3 is CASSPPQGWYEQYF. The CDR3 DNA follows: TGTGCCAGCTCACCACCGCAGGGCTGGTACGAGCAGTACTTC. Full variable domain (rest looked up from reference TRBV18 and TRBJ2-7): NAGVMQNPRHLVRRRGQEARLRCSPMKGHSHVYWYRQLPEEGLKFMVYLQKENIIDESGMPKERFSAEFPKEGPSILRIQQVVRGDSAAYFCASSPPQGWYEQYFGPGTRLTVT.

As regards this clonotype: A much larger clone sits a single nucleotide away, making a read error possible. V usage is TRBV6-5 and J usage is TRBJ2-5, with TRBD1 matching over 10 bases. Germline-derived CDR1 and CDR2 are MNHEY and SVGAGI. Unmatched junction bases numbered 4, after V lost 7 bases and J lost 5 bases. The CDR3 spans 13 residues. The CDR3 loop reads CASNDRGRETQYF. CDR3 in DNA: TGTGCCAGCAATGACAGGGGGCGGGAGACCCAGTACTTC.

The V and J genes are TRBV7-3 and TRBJ1-2, with a weak D call TRBD1 (5 bases). Germline-derived CDR1 and CDR2 are SGHTA and FQGTGA. Deletions cut 5 bases from V and 3 bases from J, with 19 bases between. The CDR3 runs 16 residues. The CDR3 DNA sequence: TGTGCCAGCAGCATGACAGCCGGTCCTCAAGACTATGGCTACACCTTC. Translating it yields CASSMTAGPQDYGYTF.

This clonotype turned up a few times. The V call is TRBV2, the J call TRBJ2-5; 7 bases are a match to TRBD1. This CDR3 has 16 residues. The V segment lost 6 bases and the J segment 0 bases; nucleotides outside the gene matches: 10. The germline V gene encodes CDR1 SNHLY and CDR2 FYNNEI. Here the CDR3 DNA reads TGTGCCAGCAGCACTCCACAGGGGACGTACCAAGAGACCCAGTACTTC. It codes for CASSTPQGTYQETQYF.

The chain carries TRBV20-1 and TRBJ1-1; D is unresolved. This CDR3 has 16 amino acids. The germline V gene encodes CDR1 DFQATT and CDR2 SNEGSKA (reference sequence). Trimming removed 1 base from V and 3 bases from J, with 18 bases in between. The CDR3 sequence: CSARVRRSQLDTEAFF. The CDR3 coding sequence is TGCAGTGCTAGAGTAAGACGGTCGCAACTTGACACTGAAGCTTTCTTT.